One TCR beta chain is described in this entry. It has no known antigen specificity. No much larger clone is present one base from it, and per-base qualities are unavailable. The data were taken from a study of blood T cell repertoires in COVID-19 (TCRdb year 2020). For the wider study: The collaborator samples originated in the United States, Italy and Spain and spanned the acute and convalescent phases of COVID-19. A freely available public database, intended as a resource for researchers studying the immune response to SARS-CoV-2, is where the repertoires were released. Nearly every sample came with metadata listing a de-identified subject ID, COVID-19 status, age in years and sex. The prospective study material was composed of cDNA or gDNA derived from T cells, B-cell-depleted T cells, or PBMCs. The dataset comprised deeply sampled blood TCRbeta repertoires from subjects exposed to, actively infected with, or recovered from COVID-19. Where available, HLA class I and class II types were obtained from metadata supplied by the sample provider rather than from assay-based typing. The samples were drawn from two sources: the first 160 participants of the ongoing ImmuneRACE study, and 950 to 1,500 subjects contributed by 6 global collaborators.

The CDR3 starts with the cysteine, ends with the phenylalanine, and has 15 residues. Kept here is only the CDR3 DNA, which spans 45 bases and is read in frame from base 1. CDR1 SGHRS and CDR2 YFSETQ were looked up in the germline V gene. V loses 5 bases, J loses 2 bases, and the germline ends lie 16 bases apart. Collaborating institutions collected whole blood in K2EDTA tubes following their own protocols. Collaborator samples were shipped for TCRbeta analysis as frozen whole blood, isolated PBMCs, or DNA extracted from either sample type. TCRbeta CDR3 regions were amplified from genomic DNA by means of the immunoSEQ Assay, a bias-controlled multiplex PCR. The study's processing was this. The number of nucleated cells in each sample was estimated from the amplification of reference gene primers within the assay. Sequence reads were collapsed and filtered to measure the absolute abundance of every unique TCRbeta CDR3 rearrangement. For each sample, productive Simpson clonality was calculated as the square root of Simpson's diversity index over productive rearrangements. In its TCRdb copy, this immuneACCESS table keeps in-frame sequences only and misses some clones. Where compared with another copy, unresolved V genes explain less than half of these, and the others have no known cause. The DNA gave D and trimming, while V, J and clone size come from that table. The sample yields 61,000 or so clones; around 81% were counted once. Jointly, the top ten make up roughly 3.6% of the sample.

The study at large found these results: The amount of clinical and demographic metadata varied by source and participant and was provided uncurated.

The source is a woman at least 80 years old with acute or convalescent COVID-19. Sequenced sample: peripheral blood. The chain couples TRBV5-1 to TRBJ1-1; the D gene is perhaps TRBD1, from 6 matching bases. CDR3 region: CASSPGTTFNTEAFF. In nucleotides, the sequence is TGCGCCAGCAGTCCAGGGACAACGTTTAACACTGAAGCTTTCTTT.